The next 21 T cell receptor beta chains were all read from a single sample in a study of radiation and T cells in renal cell carcinoma. Clones were read by immunoSEQ multiplex PCR, and TCRdb kept only the in-frame ones, dropping some. The sample lists some 150,000 clones, 75% to 90% occurring once. Regarding time point: baseline pretreatment blood. Treatment defined: 15 Gy SBRT to primary tumor, nephrectomy 4 weeks later. The starting material was blood, obtained from a patient whose treatment included radiotherapy and nephrectomy. These receptors originate from a woman between 45 and 65 years old with renal cell carcinoma.

V is TRBV18 and J is TRBJ1-6, with no clear D. The CDR3 is made up of 16 amino acids. Germline values: CDR1 KGHSH, CDR2 LQKENI. Between the trimmed V and J ends, which lost 2 bases and 2 bases, there was a span of 10 bases. CDR3: CASSPAGKTYNSPLHF. The CDR3 nucleotides are TGTGCCAGCTCACCAGCGGGGAAGACCTATAATTCACCCCTCCACTTT. Variable domain in full (rest from reference TRBV18 and TRBJ1-6): NAGVMQNPRHLVRRRGQEARLRCSPMKGHSHVYWYRQLPEEGLKFMVYLQKENIIDESGMPKERFSAEFPKEGPSILRIQQVVRGDSAAYFCASSPAGKTYNSPLHFGNGTRLTVT.

The chain combines TRBV6-6 with TRBJ2-6; D possibly corresponds to TRBD2 (5 bases). The germline V gene encodes CDR1 MNHNY and CDR2 SVGAGI (reference sequence). The CDR3 has 16 residues. Trimming cost V 2 bases and J 3 bases, with 11 bases left between them. The DNA for the CDR3 is TGTGCCAGCAGTTACGGGTTTCGGGGTGGGGCCAACGTCCTGACTTTC. Encoded protein: CASSYGFRGGANVLTF.

The rearrangement uses TRBV5-1 and TRBJ2-5; D uncertain. The CDR3 is made up of 12 amino acids. V gave up 4 bases and J gave up 1 base, with 5 bases separating them. Germline lookup yields CDR1 SGHRS and CDR2 YFSETQ. The CDR3 nucleotides read TGCGCCAGCAGCCAAGCCCAAGAGACCCAGTACTTC. Protein product: CASSQAQETQYF.

V is TRBV10-3 and J is TRBJ2-7; TRBD2 agrees at 12 bases. Germline CDR1 reads ENHRY; CDR2 reads SYGVKD. The length of the CDR3 is 15 residues. V lost 6 bases to trimming and J lost 2 bases; unmatched junction nucleotides: 5. The CDR3 region is CAIRSSGRATYEQYF. The CDR3 DNA reads as TGTGCCATCAGATCTAGCGGGAGGGCGACCTACGAGCAGTACTTC.

The V gene is TRBV5-1, the J gene TRBJ2-7, with D possibly being TRBD1 or TRBD2 (5 bases each). Germline CDR1 reads SGHRS; CDR2 reads YFSETQ. Deletions cut 4 bases from V and 4 bases from J, with 18 bases between. The CDR3 loop spans 15 amino acids. CDR3 coding DNA: TGCGCCAGCAGCGTAAGGGACGCGGAAACATACGAGCAGTACTTC. Translated: CASSVRDAETYEQYF. Together with reference TRBV5-1 and TRBJ2-7, the CDR3 gives the full variable domain: KAGVTQTPRYLIKTRGQQVTLSCSPISGHRSVSWYQQTPGQGLQFLFEYFSETQRNKGNFPGRFSGRQFSNSRSEMNVSTLELGDSALYLCASSVRDAETYEQYFGPGTRLTVT.

The chain combines TRBV6-6 with TRBJ1-6; D not resolved. Germline CDR1 is MNHNY and CDR2 is SVGAGI (reference sequence). V lost 11 bases to trimming and J lost 9 bases, with 17 bases between them. The CDR3 is 13 residues long. The CDR3 DNA is TGTGCCTCCGGACGGGGAATGGGTTCACCCCTCCACTTT. Its translation: CASGRGMGSPLHF.

This clone was found once. The chain has TRBV5-1 and TRBJ1-2, with 7 bases lining up with TRBD1. Unmatched junction bases numbered 6, after V lost 3 bases and J lost 4 bases. Per germline, CDR1 SGHRS and CDR2 YFSETQ. There are 14 residues in the CDR3. In DNA, the CDR3 is TGCGCCAGCAGCTCGACCACAGGGGTCTATGGCTACACCTTC. It specifies CASSSTTGVYGYTF.

V usage is TRBV5-4 and J usage is TRBJ2-7; D not resolved. V lost 0 bases, J lost 0 bases, and 13 bases lay in between. CDR1 is SGHNT and CDR2 is YYREEE in the germline V gene (reference sequence). The CDR3 spans 16 residues. CDR3 loop: CASSLGSARSSYEQYF. DNA of the CDR3: TGTGCCAGCAGCTTGGGCAGCGCGAGGAGCTCCTACGAGCAGTACTTC.

The chain uses TRBV10-2 and TRBJ2-3; weak D call: TRBD2 (6 bases). This CDR3 region has 14 residues. CDR1 WSHSY and CDR2 SAAADI come from the germline V gene. The V and J ends lost 3 bases and 8 bases respectively, with 15 bases between them. In nucleotides, the CDR3 is TGCGCCAGCAGTGAAAATTTTGGGGAGGCTACGCAGTATTTT. It specifies CASSENFGEATQYF.

The CDR3 protein is CASSDAAGTSGNNEQFF. The CDR3 DNA sequence: TGCGCCAGCAGTGATGCCGCCGGGACTAGCGGTAACAATGAGCAGTTCTTC. This chain connects TRBV10-2 to TRBJ2-1, with 11 bases lining up with TRBD2. The CDR3 contains 17 residues. Per germline, CDR1 WSHSY and CDR2 SAAADI. Losses at the gene ends were 3 bases for V and 5 bases for J; bases not matched to a gene: 9.

This clone was found a few times. V is TRBV4-2 and J is TRBJ2-5; the match to TRBD2 covers 9 bases. J gave up 5 bases and V 1 base, and 14 bases lay outside the gene matches. The CDR3 runs to 18 residues. The germline gives CDR1 LGHNA, CDR2 YNFKEQ. CDR3 loop: CASSQVLSGGHRVETQYF. CDR3 coding DNA: TGTGCCAGCAGCCAAGTCCTTAGCGGGGGCCACCGGGTCGAGACCCAGTACTTC.

The chain uses TRBV7-2 and TRBJ1-2, with D possibly TRBD1 on 6 matching bases. The CDR3 totals 17 residues. V lost 1 base, J lost 3 bases, and 18 bases lay in between. Germline V gene sequence: CDR1 SGHTA, CDR2 FQGNSA. The CDR3 bases are TGTGCCAGCAGCTTAGGCTCTTTGGGGGCGCTCGACTATGGCTACACCTTC. It codes for CASSLGSLGALDYGYTF. Full variable domain (remainder filled in from reference TRBV7-2 and TRBJ1-2): GAGVSQSPSNKVTEKGKDVELRCDPISGHTALYWYRQSLGQGLEFLIYFQGNSAPDKSGLPSDRFSAERTGGSVSTLTIQRTQQEDSAVYLCASSLGSLGALDYGYTFGSGTRLTVV.

This sequence joins TRBV18 and TRBJ1-1, with TRBD1 as a possible D gene (5 bases). Germline CDR1 reads KGHSH; CDR2 reads LQKENI. CDR3 size: 14 residues. Trimming took off 2 bases at V and 3 bases at J, with 10 bases between the two ends. The CDR3 DNA is TGTGCCAGCTCACCAACCAGGGTTTACACTGAAGCTTTCTTT. Its protein is CASSPTRVYTEAFF.

This clone occurred once. V is TRBV18 and J is TRBJ1-2; D unclear. Trimming took off 3 bases at V and 6 bases at J, with 17 bases between the two ends. The V gene's germline CDR1 is KGHSH and CDR2 LQKENI. The CDR3 consists of 15 residues. CDR3 coding DNA: TGTGCCAGCTCACCCGCGACGGCGGAAGTTAATGGCTACACCTTC. Protein product: CASSPATAEVNGYTF.

The chain employs TRBV12-5 and TRBJ2-2, with a weak D call TRBD1 (5 bases). This CDR3 is built from 15 residues. V gave up 6 bases and J gave up 0 bases, with 11 bases separating them. CDR1 is LGHNT, CDR2 FRNRAP, per germline. The CDR3 sequence: CASGQMTANTGELFF. The CDR3 region has the DNA TGTGCTAGTGGCCAAATGACAGCGAACACCGGGGAGCTGTTTTTT.

J is TRBJ2-7 and V is TRBV18, with 7 bases lining up with TRBD1. The J segment lost 5 bases and the V segment lost 3 bases, leaving 4 bases of the junction unmatched. This CDR3 comprises 13 residues. CDR1 and CDR2 from the germline V gene are KGHSH and LQKENI. CDR3: CASSPGQSNEQYF. The CDR3 nucleotides read TGTGCCAGCTCACCGGGACAGTCAAACGAGCAGTACTTC.

The chain combines TRBV7-2 with TRBJ1-5; D is uncertain. Trimming cost V 8 bases and J 0 bases, with 8 bases left between them. The CDR3 sequence is 13 residues long. In germline, CDR1 is SGHTA, CDR2 FQGNSA. The DNA of the CDR3 is TGTGCCAGCGGCACATATAGCAATCAGCCCCAGCATTTT. Protein product: CASGTYSNQPQHF.

V and J are TRBV10-3 and TRBJ2-3, with 13 bases aligning to TRBD2. The germline gives CDR1 ENHRY, CDR2 SYGVKD. The CDR3 is 15 residues long. V shed 10 bases, J shed 2 bases, and the junction held 6 bases outside the gene matches. The CDR3 region has the DNA TGTGCCACTAGGACTAGCGGGAGAGTCACAGATACGCAGTATTTT. Its translation: CATRTSGRVTDTQYF.

The chain links TRBV7-9 to TRBJ2-7; possibly TRBD1 or TRBD2 for D (5 bases each). The ends were cut back, 5 bases at V and 1 base at J, with 15 bases in the middle. Germline V gene sequence: CDR1 SEHNR, CDR2 FQNEAQ (reference sequence). The CDR3 is made up of 15 amino acids. The CDR3 nucleotides are TGTGCCAGCAGCCCCCCTGGGACGAAATCCTACGAGCAGTACTTC. Its translation is CASSPPGTKSYEQYF.

The chain links TRBV9 to TRBJ2-4; weak D call: TRBD2 (5 bases). CDR3 length: 14 amino acids. Trimming removed 3 bases from V and 6 bases from J, with 13 bases in between. From germline, CDR1 is SGDLS and CDR2 YYNGEE. The CDR3 DNA follows: TGTGCCAGCAGCGCAGCCGTGGGGAGAAACATTCAGTACTTC. Residues: CASSAAVGRNIQYF.

V usage is TRBV9 and J usage is TRBJ1-4; 7 nucleotides agree with TRBD1. Germline assignment: CDR1 SGDLS and CDR2 YYNGEE. The CDR3 contains 16 residues. V shed 3 bases and J 2 bases; nucleotides not matched to a gene: 7. CDR3 residues: CASSGRGQPTNEKLFF. The CDR3 DNA reads TGTGCCAGCAGCGGGAGGGGACAGCCGACTAATGAAAAACTGTTTTTT. Drawing the rest from reference TRBV9 and TRBJ1-4, the complete variable domain is DSGVTQTPKHLITATGQRVTLRCSPRSGDLSVYWYQQSLDQGLQFLIQYYNGEERAKGNILERFSAQQFPDLHSELNLSSLELGDSALYFCASSGRGQPTNEKLFFGSGTQLSVL.